The rows below give T cell receptor beta chains drawn from one sample of a study of blood T cell repertoires in COVID-19. The assay was immunoSEQ multiplex PCR, and TCRdb's table has in-frame clones only and misses some. The table has 100,000 to 150,000 clones, about four fifths seen once. The sample consisted of peripheral blood. Every receptor here comes from a woman in her 70s with acute or convalescent COVID-19. Each CDR3 is given with its conserved first and last residue. A D gene is named only where the DNA matches it firmly.

CDR3,D,V
CASSLARVEADYGYTF,.,TRBV5-6
CASSPDRGPGYGYTF,TRBD1,TRBV2
CASSLLRGAYNEQFF,TRBD2,TRBV7-3
CASSLTGNYGYTF,.,TRBV27
CASSWNDPGSTEAFF,.,TRBV7-9
CASSLRGGKELFF,TRBD2,TRBV2
CASSLDSSGGAETQYF,TRBD2,TRBV5-4
CASSVRGRLKDTQYF,.,TRBV2
CASSYIQGTNEKLFF,.,TRBV6-5
CASTPVSGGITDTQYF,TRBD2,TRBV6-2/TRBV6-3
CASSLDSKSDTIYF,.,TRBV11-2
CASRRQGAVASQHF,TRBD1,TRBV6-5
CASSPLTVNYGYTF,.,TRBV7-2
CASSYEDQETQYF,.,TRBV6-5
CAWSATGDQPQHF,TRBD1,TRBV30
CASNGGTGYNEQFF,TRBD1,TRBV5-8
CASGLVGGRQGYNQPQHF,TRBD1,TRBV12-5
CASSHPVWQRTINQPQHF,.,TRBV3-1/TRBV3-2
CASSPGTNNEQFF,TRBD2,TRBV5-4
CASSLAGVRIEAFF,.,TRBV7-2
CASSPGQGNTEAFF,TRBD1,TRBV7-2
CASSQDARTGKFDEQFF,TRBD1,TRBV4-3
CASSLLGSSPLYF,.,TRBV28
CASSRQGATYGYTF,TRBD1,TRBV19
CASSQDRSSGNTIYF,.,TRBV4-1
CASSQSGGKLFF,.,TRBV23-1
CSIRQGGDNSPLHF,TRBD1,TRBV29-1
CASSRTGTGTEKLFF,TRBD1,TRBV19
CASSYPTSGDYEQYF,TRBD2,TRBV6-2/TRBV6-3
CASSVSRARDGYTF,.,TRBV9
CASSQGVVGGSGANVLTF,.,TRBV3-1/TRBV3-2
CASSLAQINTDTQYF,.,TRBV11-2
CASSLTRNEQFF,.,TRBV7-2
CSARGGAEAFF,.,TRBV20-1
CASSSGLAYNSPLHF,.,TRBV5-6
CASNGQGLYNEQFF,.,TRBV2
CASRHGTANKNTEAFF,TRBD1,TRBV19
CASSIGSGETQYF,.,TRBV19
CASSLIGGGNTIYF,.,TRBV3-1/TRBV3-2
CASSRERRVYGYTF,.,TRBV5-4
CASSLYRGTEAFF,TRBD1,TRBV27
CASSLDFLSANYGYTF,.,TRBV2
CASSKTGQGIQYF,TRBD1,TRBV6-5
CASSLTGGSGNTIYF,TRBD1,TRBV5-5
CASSLEGGHNEQFF,TRBD1,TRBV7-9
CASSPPNRGGNQPQHF,TRBD1,TRBV18
CASSQWESTRNTEAFF,.,TRBV3-1/TRBV3-2
CASSEVRQAFSGSDYGYTF,.,TRBV6-1
CASSSTGGATEAFF,TRBD1,TRBV7-9
CASSESQGNYGYTF,.,TRBV6-1
CASSYLRTGQRSPLHF,TRBD1,TRBV6-5
CASSYNRGGTEAFF,TRBD1,TRBV4-3
CASSYSSNSNQPQHF,.,TRBV6-6
CASSIRYEQFF,.,TRBV19
CASRVAGGGSYEQYF,TRBD2,TRBV19
CASSLEDSKGNTQYF,.,TRBV7-2
CASSVGGSVPYNSPLHF,.,TRBV9